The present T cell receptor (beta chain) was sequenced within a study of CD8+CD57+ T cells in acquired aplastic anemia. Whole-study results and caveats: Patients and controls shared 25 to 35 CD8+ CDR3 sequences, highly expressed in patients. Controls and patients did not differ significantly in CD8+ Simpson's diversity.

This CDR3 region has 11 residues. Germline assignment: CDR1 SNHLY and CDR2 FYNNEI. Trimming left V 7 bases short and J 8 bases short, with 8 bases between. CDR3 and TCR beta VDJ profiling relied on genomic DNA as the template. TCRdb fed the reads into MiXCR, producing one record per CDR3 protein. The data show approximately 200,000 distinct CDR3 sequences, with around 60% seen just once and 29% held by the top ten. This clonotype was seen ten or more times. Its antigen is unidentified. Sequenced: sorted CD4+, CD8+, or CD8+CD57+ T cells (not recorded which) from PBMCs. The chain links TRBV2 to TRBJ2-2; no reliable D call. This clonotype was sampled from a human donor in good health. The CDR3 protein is CASTLKGELFF. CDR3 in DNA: TGTGCCAGCACCCTGAAGGGGGAGCTGTTTTTT.